The source of this T cell receptor (beta chain) is a study of immune evolution from preneoplasia to lung adenocarcinoma (dated by TCRdb to the early 2020s). With regard to the full study: The study profiled immune contexture across lung adenocarcinoma precursors and invasive adenocarcinoma using immune gene expression, TCR sequencing and multiplex immunofluorescence. Resected precursor lesions (AAH, AIS, MIA) and invasive adenocarcinomas were each compared against paired morphologically normal lung tissue. The sample size depended on which specimens were available, not on a prior power calculation. The immune data were combined with whole exome sequencing and methylation data from the same cohort of nodules. The overall cohort was made up of about 53 patients with pulmonary nodules who had surgical resection. TCR sequencing data came from about 52 patients. It was reported in the study that approximately 100 samples were used for TCR sequencing. Class I HLA alleles were inferred from exome data with POLYSOLVER, and allele-specific HLA loss was detected with LOHHLA.

Comments on this clone: This receptor's antigen is unknown. Per-nucleotide qualities are absent, and no much larger clonotype sits a single base away.

Paper-wide results and their limitations: Clonality was highest in normal lung, while later-stage lesions appeared to show lower clonality but higher T cell density and diversity. The findings were based on association rather than direct causation, and larger cohorts with long-term follow-up and longitudinal biopsies were deemed needed. Because all patients came from Japan and China, whether the findings apply to Western populations was uncertain. Normal lung had the highest top T cell clone frequencies, which appeared to decline progressively from AAH through AIS, MIA and invasive adenocarcinoma.

Resection was performed on patients in Japan or China between about 2013 and 2017. Two lung cancer pathologists independently confirmed the histologic diagnosis of each case on H&E slides. DNA was isolated from FFPE tissue using the AllPrep DNA/RNA FFPE Kit. Measured from the cysteine to the phenylalanine, the CDR3 is 16 residues long. Left in the record is the CDR3 DNA by itself, 48 bases read in frame from the first base. CDR1 and CDR2 are read off the germline V gene as MDHEN and SYDVKM. Trimming takes 5 bases off V and 2 bases off J; junction bases not matched to a gene: 8. TCR beta CDR3 regions were sequenced from DNA using the immunoSEQ hsTCRbeta Kit. For the original study's pipeline: TCR sequencing data were analysed with the ImmunoSEQ Analyzer. T cell clonality was defined as 1 minus Pielou's evenness, calculated on productive rearrangements. T cell diversity was measured with the inverse Simpson index on productive templates. T cell density was expressed as TCR beta template counts normalized to usable DNA, with usable DNA estimated by amplifying and sequencing housekeeping genes. Two-sided Kruskal-Wallis tests were used to compare TCR metrics between histologic stages. TCRdb's version of the immuneACCESS table is confined to in-frame rearrangements and falls short of the full clone set. An unresolved V gene accounts for under half of the shortfall where checked; the remainder is of unknown origin. V and J calls and clone size are given by that table; D and trimming were obtained from the DNA. The sample table records thousands of clones; roughly 83% of these occur just once. About 20% of the sample comes from the top ten.

The sample comprised FFPE adjacent normal lung tissue. This chain joins TRBV28 to TRBJ2-5, and TRBD2 aligns with 10 junction nucleotides. The clonotype was recovered from a person aged 60 to 85 with lung adenocarcinoma. The CDR3 protein: CASSLDSGGLQETQYF. The DNA sequence reads TGTGCCAGCAGTCTTGATAGCGGGGGGCTACAAGAGACCCAGTACTTC.